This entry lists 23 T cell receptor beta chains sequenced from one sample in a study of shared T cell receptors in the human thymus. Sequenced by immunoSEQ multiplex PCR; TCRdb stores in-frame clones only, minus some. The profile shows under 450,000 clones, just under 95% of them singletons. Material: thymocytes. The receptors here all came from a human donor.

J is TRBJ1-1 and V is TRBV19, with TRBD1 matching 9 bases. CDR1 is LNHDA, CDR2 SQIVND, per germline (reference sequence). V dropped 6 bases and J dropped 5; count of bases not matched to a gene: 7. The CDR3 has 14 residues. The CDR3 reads CASRDRGGKTEAFF. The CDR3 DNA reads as TGTGCCAGTAGGGACAGGGGAGGGAAAACTGAAGCTTTCTTT.

The CDR3 region has the DNA TGTGCCAGCAGGTCCGGGACAGCGAACACCGGGGAGCTGTTTTTT. The encoded protein is CASRSGTANTGELFF. The rearrangement uses TRBV5-7 and TRBJ2-2; 7 bases fit TRBD1. TRBV5-7 is placed among ORFs of uncertain function. With V trimmed by 5 bases and J by 0 bases, 4 bases remained unmatched. CDR3 length: 15 amino acids.

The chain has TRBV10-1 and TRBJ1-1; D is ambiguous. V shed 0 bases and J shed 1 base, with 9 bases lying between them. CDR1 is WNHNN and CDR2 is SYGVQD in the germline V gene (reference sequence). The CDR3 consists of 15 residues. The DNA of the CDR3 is TGCGCCAGCAGTGAGTCGCCTATAGAGAACACTGAAGCTTTCTTT. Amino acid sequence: CASSESPIENTEAFF.

This CDR3 reads CASSPPGRPLETQYF. CDR3 nucleotide sequence: TGTGCCAGCTCACCACCGGGCAGACCTCTAGAGACCCAGTACTTC. The rearrangement joins TRBV18 to TRBJ2-5, with D uncertain. Trimming cost V 0 bases and J 4 bases, with 12 bases left between them. CDR1 and CDR2 from the germline V gene are KGHSH and LQKENI. The CDR3 runs to 15 residues.

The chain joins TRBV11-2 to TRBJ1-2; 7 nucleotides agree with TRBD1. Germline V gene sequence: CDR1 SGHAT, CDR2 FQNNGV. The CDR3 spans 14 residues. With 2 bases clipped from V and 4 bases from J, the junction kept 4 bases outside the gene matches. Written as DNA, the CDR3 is TGTGCCAGCAGCTTAAGAGGGGGCGGCTATGGCTACACCTTC. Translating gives CASSLRGGGYGYTF.

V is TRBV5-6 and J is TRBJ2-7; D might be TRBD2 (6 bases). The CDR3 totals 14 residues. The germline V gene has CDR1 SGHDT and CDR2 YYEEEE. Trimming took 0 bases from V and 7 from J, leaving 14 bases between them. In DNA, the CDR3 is TGTGCCAGCAGCTTGGGGACATCTCGGGGGGAGCAGTACTTC. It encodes CASSLGTSRGEQYF.

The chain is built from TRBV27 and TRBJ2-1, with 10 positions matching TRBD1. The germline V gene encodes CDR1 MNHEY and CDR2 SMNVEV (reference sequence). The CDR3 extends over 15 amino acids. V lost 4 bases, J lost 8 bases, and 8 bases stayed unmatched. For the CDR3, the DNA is TGTGCCAGCAGTTACCCCGGGACAGGGGTGCATGAGCAGTTCTTC. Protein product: CASSYPGTGVHEQFF.

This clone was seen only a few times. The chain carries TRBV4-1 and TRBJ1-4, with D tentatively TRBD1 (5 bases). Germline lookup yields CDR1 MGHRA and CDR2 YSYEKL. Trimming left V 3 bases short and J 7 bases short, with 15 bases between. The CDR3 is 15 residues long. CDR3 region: CASSHRTKEAEKLFF. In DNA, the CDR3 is TGCGCCAGCAGCCACAGGACAAAGGAGGCTGAAAAACTGTTTTTT.

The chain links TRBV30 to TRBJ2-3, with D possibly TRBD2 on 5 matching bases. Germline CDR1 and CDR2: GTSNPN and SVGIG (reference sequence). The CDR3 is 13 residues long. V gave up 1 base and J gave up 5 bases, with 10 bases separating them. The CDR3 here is CAWSASGGDTQYF. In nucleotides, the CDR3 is TGTGCCTGGAGTGCGAGCGGAGGAGATACGCAGTATTTT.

CDR3 bases: TGTGCCAGCAGTGAGGGCCGAGGAAAACTGTTTTTT. This encodes CASSEGRGKLFF. The J gene is TRBJ1-4, the V gene TRBV6-1; D unresolved. Per germline, CDR1 MNHNS and CDR2 SASEGT. The CDR3 runs to 12 residues. The V end was cut by 3 bases, the J end by 10 bases, with 9 bases between.

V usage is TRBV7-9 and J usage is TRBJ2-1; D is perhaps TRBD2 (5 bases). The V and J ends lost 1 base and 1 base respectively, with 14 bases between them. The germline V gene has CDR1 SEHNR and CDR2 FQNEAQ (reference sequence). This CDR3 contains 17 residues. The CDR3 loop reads CASSLVERHGSYNEQFF. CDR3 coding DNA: TGTGCCAGCAGCTTAGTAGAGCGGCACGGGTCCTACAATGAGCAGTTCTTC.

The CDR3 region is CASSSNTSGRPDTQYF. CDR3 DNA: TGTGCCAGCAGTTCAAACACTAGCGGGAGACCTGATACGCAGTATTTT. The chain has TRBV2 and TRBJ2-3, with TRBD2 matching 11 bases. This CDR3 spans 16 amino acids. Germline loops: CDR1 SNHLY, CDR2 FYNNEI. J was trimmed by 6 bases and V by 5 bases; bases with no gene match: 10.

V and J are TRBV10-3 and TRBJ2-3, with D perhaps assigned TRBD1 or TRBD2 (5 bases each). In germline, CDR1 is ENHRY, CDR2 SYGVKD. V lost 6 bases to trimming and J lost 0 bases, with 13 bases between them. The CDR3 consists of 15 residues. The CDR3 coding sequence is TGTGCCATCAGAGGGACGGGAAGAAGCACAGATACGCAGTATTTT. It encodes CAIRGTGRSTDTQYF.

The CDR3, as DNA: TGTGCCAGCTCGAAGAAGATCCTAGCGGGATACGATCACAATGAGCAGTTCTTC. Encoded protein: CASSKKILAGYDHNEQFF. The chain couples TRBV14 to TRBJ2-1; 9 bases map to TRBD2. V trimming: 8 bases; J trimming: 5 bases; junction bases outside the gene matches: 19. CDR3 length: 18 residues. The germline V gene encodes CDR1 SGHDN and CDR2 FVKESK. The whole variable domain, filled in from reference TRBV14 and TRBJ2-1, reads EAGVTQFPSHSVIEKGQTVTLRCDPISGHDNLYWYRRVMGKEIKFLLHFVKESKQDESGMPNNRFLAERTGGTYSTLKVQPAELEDSGVYFCASSKKILAGYDHNEQFFGPGTRLTVL.

The CDR3 loop reads CAPTRGKSSGNTIYF. CDR3 coding DNA: TGTGCCCCCACGCGGGGCAAGAGCTCTGGAAACACCATATATTTT. The J gene is TRBJ1-3, the V gene TRBV28; D is possibly TRBD1 (5 bases). CDR3 size: 15 residues. Trimming stripped 11 bases from V and 0 bases from J, with 17 bases between. Germline assignment: CDR1 MDHEN and CDR2 SYDVKM. The entire variable domain, with the rest obtained from reference TRBV28 and TRBJ1-3, is as follows: DVKVTQSSRYLVKRTGEKVFLECVQDMDHENMFWYRQDPGLGLRLIYFSYDVKMKEKGDIPEGYSVSREKKERFSLILESASTNQTSMYLCAPTRGKSSGNTIYFGEGSWLTVV.

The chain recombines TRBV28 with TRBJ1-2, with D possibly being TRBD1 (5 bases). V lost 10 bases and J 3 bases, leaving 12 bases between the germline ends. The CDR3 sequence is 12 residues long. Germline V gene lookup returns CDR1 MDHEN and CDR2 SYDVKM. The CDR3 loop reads CATPGGDYGYTF. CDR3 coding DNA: TGTGCCACCCCCGGGGGGGACTATGGCTACACCTTC.

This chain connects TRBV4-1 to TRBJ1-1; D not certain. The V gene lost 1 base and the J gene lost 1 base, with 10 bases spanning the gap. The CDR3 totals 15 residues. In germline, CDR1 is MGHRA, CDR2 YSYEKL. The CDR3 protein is CASSQASTWNTEAFF. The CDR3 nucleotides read TGCGCCAGCAGCCAAGCGTCGACCTGGAACACTGAAGCTTTCTTT.

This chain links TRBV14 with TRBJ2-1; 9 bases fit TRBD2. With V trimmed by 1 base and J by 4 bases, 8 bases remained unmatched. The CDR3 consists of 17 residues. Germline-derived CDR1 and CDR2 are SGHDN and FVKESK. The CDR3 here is CASSQGRVAGAYNEQFF. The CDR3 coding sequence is TGTGCCAGCAGCCAAGGAAGAGTAGCGGGAGCGTACAATGAGCAGTTCTTC.

The CDR3 bases are TGTGCCATCAGTGAGGTTAAAGAGGGCGAGCAGTACTTC. It is translated as CAISEVKEGEQYF. The chain carries TRBV10-3 and TRBJ2-7, with D perhaps matching TRBD2 (5 bases). Germline V gene data show CDR1 as ENHRY and CDR2 as SYGVKD. The CDR3 runs 13 residues. Trimming removed 2 bases from V and 6 bases from J, with 11 bases in between.

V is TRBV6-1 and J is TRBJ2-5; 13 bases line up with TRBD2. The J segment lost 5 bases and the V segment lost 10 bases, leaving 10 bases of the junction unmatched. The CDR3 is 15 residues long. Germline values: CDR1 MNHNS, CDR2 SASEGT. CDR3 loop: CATKLAGGLEETQYF. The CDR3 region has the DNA TGTGCCACCAAACTAGCGGGAGGGTTGGAGGAGACCCAGTACTTC.

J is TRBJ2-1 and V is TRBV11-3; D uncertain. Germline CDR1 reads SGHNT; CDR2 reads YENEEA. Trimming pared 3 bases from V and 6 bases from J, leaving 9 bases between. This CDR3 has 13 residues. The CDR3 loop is CASSFLSANEQFF. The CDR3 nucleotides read TGTGCCAGCAGCTTCTTGTCCGCCAATGAGCAGTTCTTC.

The CDR3 bases are TGTGCCACCAGCAGAGATAGCCCGGCGGGAGAGGGGTACAATGAGCAGTTCTTC. Its protein is CATSRDSPAGEGYNEQFF. The V and J genes are TRBV15 and TRBJ2-1; 7 nucleotides line up with TRBD2. The length of the CDR3 is 18 residues. The V gene's germline CDR1 is LNHNV and CDR2 YYDKDF (reference sequence). V lost 0 bases, J lost 4 bases, and 12 bases stayed unmatched.

The CDR3 loop reads CASSLCSGQTGLPNLNQPQHF. CDR3 in DNA: TGTGCCAGCAGTTTATGTTCGGGACAGACCGGGCTTCCTAACCTCAATCAGCCCCAGCATTTT. This chain links TRBV28 with TRBJ1-5; TRBD1 matches 7 bases. Germline trimming cut 0 bases from V and 3 bases from J; bases unmatched to any gene: 20. Germline assignment: CDR1 MDHEN and CDR2 SYDVKM. This CDR3 spans 21 amino acids.